This T cell receptor beta chain was retrieved from a study of T-cell reconstitution after alpha-beta-depleted transplantation in children. Study-level findings and limits: For some patients, TCRbeta diversity was high at day 60 because of recipient T cells and thymic progenitors that survived. The authors attributed T-cell counts and diversity one year after transplant mostly to newly produced T cells. Reportedly, alpha-beta T cells present about two months post-transplant originated from several hundred expanded clones of graft origin.

The CDR3 covers 16 residues. In germline, CDR1 is MNHNS, CDR2 SASEGT. V lost 4 bases to trimming and J lost 0 bases, with 12 bases between them. Researchers prepared the TCRbeta library using unique molecular identifiers, the study reports. MiXCR was run by TCRdb on the PCR reads, yielding one entry per CDR3 protein. The data hold roughly 76,000 distinct CDR3 sequences, with about 11% observed a single time. This clonotype was detected many times. The antigen is not known. The source material was PBMCs, sampled before TCRalphabeta/CD19-depleted stem cell transplant. V and J are TRBV6-1 and TRBJ2-2; D assignment may be TRBD1 or TRBD2 (5 bases each). The TCR comes from a boy under 18 with acute myeloid leukemia, due to receive a stem cell transplant. The CDR3 DNA sequence: TGTGCCAGCAGTGCCCCGGGGCAGACGAACACCGGGGAGCTGTTTTTT. Translated: CASSAPGQTNTGELFF.